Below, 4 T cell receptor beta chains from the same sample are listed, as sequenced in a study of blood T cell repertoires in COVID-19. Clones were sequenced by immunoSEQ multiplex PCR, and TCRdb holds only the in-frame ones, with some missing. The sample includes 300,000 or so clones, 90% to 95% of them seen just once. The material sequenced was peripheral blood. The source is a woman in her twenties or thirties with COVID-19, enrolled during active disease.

The CDR3 is CASSEGLGGDLSYEQYF. The CDR3 DNA reads TGTGCCAGCAGTGAAGGCTTAGGAGGGGACCTCTCCTACGAGCAGTACTTC. The chain is built from TRBV6-1 and TRBJ2-7, with D maybe TRBD2 (6 bases). Germline V gene data show CDR1 as MNHNS and CDR2 as SASEGT. This CDR3 contains 17 residues. Between the trimmed V and J ends, which lost 1 base and 0 bases, there was a span of 16 bases.

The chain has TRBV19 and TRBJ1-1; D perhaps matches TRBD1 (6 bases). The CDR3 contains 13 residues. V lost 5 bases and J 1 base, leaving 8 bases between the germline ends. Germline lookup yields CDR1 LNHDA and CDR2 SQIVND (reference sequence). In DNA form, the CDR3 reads TGTGCCAGTAGTGGGACATCGAACACTGAAGCTTTCTTT. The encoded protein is CASSGTSNTEAFF.

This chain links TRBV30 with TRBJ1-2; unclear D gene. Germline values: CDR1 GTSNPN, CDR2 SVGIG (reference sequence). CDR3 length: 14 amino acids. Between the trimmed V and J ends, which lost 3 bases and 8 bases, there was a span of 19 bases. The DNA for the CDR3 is TGTGCCTGGAGCCTGACGACGGCGACGGGAGGCTACACCTTC. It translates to CAWSLTTATGGYTF. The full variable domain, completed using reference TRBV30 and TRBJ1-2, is SQTIHQWPATLVQPVGSPLSLECTVEGTSNPNLYWYRQAAGRGLQLLFYSVGIGQISSEVPQNLSASRPQDRQFILSSKKLLLSDSGFYLCAWSLTTATGGYTFGSGTRLTVV.

CDR3 sequence (DNA): TGTGCCAGCCACCGGCCCGGACAGAAGTACACCATATATTTT. This codes for CASHRPGQKYTIYF. The rearrangement links TRBV25-1 to TRBJ1-3, with TRBD1 as a possible D gene (6 bases). Trimming left V 8 bases short and J 8 bases short, with 19 bases between. The V gene's germline CDR1 is MGHDK and CDR2 SYGVNS. CDR3 length: 14 amino acids.